A single sample gave rise to the 8 T cell receptor beta chains below, sequenced in a study of T-cell reconstitution after alpha-beta-depleted transplantation in children. Unique molecular identifiers featured in how the TCRbeta library was prepared. From the PCR reads, TCRdb called clonotypes with MiXCR, one entry per CDR3 protein. The profile covers around 800,000 distinct CDR3 sequences, with roughly 16% appearing a single time and 5% taken by the ten largest. Sequencing used PBMCs, mostly from graft donor cells, obtained 360 days after TCRalphabeta/CD19-depleted stem cell transplant. These receptors were taken from a male patient younger than 18 who had a stem cell transplant for acute lymphoblastic leukemia, so the T cells may come from the graft donor.

The table lists this clonotype with a few counts. The chain is built from TRBV27 and TRBJ2-5; 8 bases are shared with TRBD1. V shed 2 bases, J shed 4 bases, and the junction held 12 bases outside the gene matches. The CDR3 runs 17 residues. The germline CDR1 and CDR2 sequences are MNHEY and SMNVEV (reference sequence). The chain's CDR3 is CASSLSGLRGRGETQYF. CDR3 bases: TGTGCCAGCAGTTTAAGCGGGCTCAGGGGGCGCGGAGAGACCCAGTACTTC.

This clonotype was seen a few times. The chain uses TRBV5-1 and TRBJ2-3; TRBD1 matches at 8 bases. The CDR3 length is 17 residues. CDR1 is SGHRS and CDR2 is YFSETQ in the germline V gene. Trimming took 7 bases from V and 0 from J; bases not matched to a gene: 13. The DNA of the CDR3 is TGCGCCAGCGGACAGGGCTCGGTTACCTATAGCACAGATACGCAGTATTTT. Residues: CASGQGSVTYSTDTQYF.

This clonotype was detected a few times. The chain carries TRBV12-3 or TRBV12-4 and TRBJ2-5; 9 bases align to TRBD1. The V gene end was trimmed by 5 bases and the J gene end by 5 bases; junction bases not matched to a gene: 9. This CDR3 is built from 15 residues. Here the CDR3 reads CASSTHRGPGETQYF. The CDR3 DNA reads TGTGCCAGCAGTACCCACAGGGGGCCTGGTGAGACCCAGTACTTC.

CDR3 coding DNA: TGCAGTGCTAGAGAAGGCAGGGACAATGAGCAGTTCTTC. Translated: CSAREGRDNEQFF. The rearrangement uses TRBV20-1 and TRBJ2-1; tentatively, D is TRBD1 (5 bases). The V gene lost 0 bases and the J gene lost 5 bases, with 8 bases spanning the gap. Germline V gene lookup returns CDR1 DFQATT and CDR2 SNEGSKA (reference sequence). CDR3 length: 13 residues.

This clonotype was recorded a few times. The chain carries TRBV7-3 and TRBJ2-3; the match to TRBD2 covers 13 bases. The CDR3 consists of 16 residues. Germline V gene lookup returns CDR1 SGHTA and CDR2 FQGTGA. The J segment lost 4 bases and the V segment lost 5 bases, leaving 6 bases of the junction unmatched. The CDR3 bases are TGTGCCAGCAGCCCCGGGACTAGCGGGGCATCAGATACGCAGTATTTT. Translating gives CASSPGTSGASDTQYF.

This clonotype was observed at least ten times. The chain joins TRBV27 to TRBJ1-1; no firm D call. CDR3 length: 17 residues. The V and J ends lost 0 bases and 0 bases respectively, with 14 bases between them. Per the germline V gene, CDR1 is MNHEY and CDR2 is SMNVEV (reference sequence). The CDR3 protein is CASSLSRPVRMNTEAFF. The CDR3 DNA reads as TGTGCCAGCAGTTTATCGCGACCCGTGAGGATGAACACTGAAGCTTTCTTT.

The genes are TRBV18 and TRBJ2-4, with no clear D. The CDR3 is made up of 11 amino acids. The germline V gene encodes CDR1 KGHSH and CDR2 LQKENI. The ends were cut back, 6 bases at V and 13 bases at J, with 13 bases in the middle. The CDR3 DNA follows: TGTGCCAGCTCCCGGGCCTGGCGGCAGTACTTC. Protein: CASSRAWRQYF.

This clonotype was found a few times. V and J are TRBV7-8 and TRBJ2-4; TRBD1 is a possible D gene (5 bases). V was clipped by 1 base and J by 6 bases, with 13 bases between them. Germline CDR1 reads SGHVS; CDR2 reads FQNEAQ. This CDR3 is 15 amino acids long. CDR3 loop: CASSLELGAGNIQYF. The CDR3, as DNA: TGTGCCAGCAGCTTAGAATTAGGGGCCGGAAACATTCAGTACTTC. Drawing the rest from reference TRBV7-8 and TRBJ2-4, the complete variable domain is GAGVSQSPRYKVAKRGQDVALRCDPISGHVSLFWYQQALGQGPEFLTYFQNEAQLDKSGLPSDRFFAERPEGSVSTLKIQRTQQEDSAVYLCASSLELGAGNIQYFGAGTRLSVL.